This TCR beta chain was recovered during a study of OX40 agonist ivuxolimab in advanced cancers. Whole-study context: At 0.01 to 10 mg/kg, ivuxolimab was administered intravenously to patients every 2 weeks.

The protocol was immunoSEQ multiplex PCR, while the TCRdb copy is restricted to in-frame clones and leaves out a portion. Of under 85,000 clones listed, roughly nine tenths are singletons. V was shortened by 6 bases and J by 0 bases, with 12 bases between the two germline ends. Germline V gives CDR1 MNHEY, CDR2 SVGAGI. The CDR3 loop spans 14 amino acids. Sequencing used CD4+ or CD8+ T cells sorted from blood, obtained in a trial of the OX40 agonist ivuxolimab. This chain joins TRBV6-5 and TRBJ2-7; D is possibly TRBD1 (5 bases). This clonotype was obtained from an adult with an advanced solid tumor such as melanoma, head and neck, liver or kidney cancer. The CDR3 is CASRRQLSSYEQYF. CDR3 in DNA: TGTGCCAGCAGAAGACAGCTTAGCTCCTACGAGCAGTACTTC.